A single sample gave rise to the 26 T cell receptor beta chains below, sequenced in a study of T-cell memory formation after mild COVID-19. TCRdb itself ran the 5' RACE reads through MiXCR, one entry per CDR3 protein. The sample lists about 430,000 distinct CDR3 sequences; 20% to 25% were seen once. Sequenced: PBMCs or a T cell subset sorted from them (not recorded which). All receptors derive from an adult woman who had mild COVID-19 (a few samples of this study predate the infection). Cell type and time point are not known.

There are a few counts of this clonotype. The chain joins TRBV6-5 to TRBJ2-2; 7 bases are a match to TRBD2. The CDR3 totals 16 residues. In germline, CDR1 is MNHEY, CDR2 SVGAGI. With V trimmed by 5 bases and J by 0 bases, 6 bases remained unmatched. CDR3 sequence (DNA): TGTGCCAGCAGTCCCTGGCTAGCGGCGAACACCGGGGAGCTGTTTTTT. It translates to CASSPWLAANTGELFF.

The rearrangement uses TRBV3-1 and TRBJ1-1, with TRBD1 matching 8 bases. The CDR3 totals 16 residues. J was trimmed by 3 bases and V by 4 bases; bases with no gene match: 10. Germline loops: CDR1 LGHDT, CDR2 YNNKEL (reference sequence). Written as DNA, the CDR3 is TGTGCCAGCAGCCCCCACCGGACAGGGAGGGACACTGAAGCTTTCTTT. This codes for CASSPHRTGRDTEAFF.

This clonotype was observed at least ten times. This chain connects TRBV5-5 to TRBJ2-2; D unresolved. Trimming shortened V by 2 bases and J by 1 base, and 12 bases separated the two germline ends. CDR3 length: 16 amino acids. CDR1 and CDR2 (germline): SGHKS, YYEKEE (reference sequence). CDR3 nucleotides: TGTGCCAGCAGCTTCCAGGTTGGGCTGAACACCGGGGAGCTGTTTTTT. Its translation is CASSFQVGLNTGELFF.

This clonotype was picked up a small number of times. V usage is TRBV29-1 and J usage is TRBJ2-5, with D perhaps matching TRBD1 (6 bases). Between the trimmed V and J ends, which lost 5 bases and 1 base, there was a span of 11 bases. The CDR3 is 13 amino acids. Germline V CDR1 and CDR2: SQVTM, ANQGSEA. CDR3 sequence (DNA): TGCAGCGTTAGCCGGGACACCCAAGAGACCCAGTACTTC. Protein sequence: CSVSRDTQETQYF.

V gene TRBV7-2 combines with J gene TRBJ2-5; unclear D gene. The germline V and J ends were trimmed by 3 bases and 0 bases, with 8 bases remaining between them. The CDR3 has 14 amino acids. Germline V gene lookup returns CDR1 SGHTA and CDR2 FQGNSA. This CDR3 reads CASSFNLYQETQYF. CDR3 coding DNA: TGTGCCAGCAGCTTTAATTTGTACCAAGAGACCCAGTACTTC.

This chain joins TRBV2 and TRBJ1-2, with D uncertain. Trimming stripped 7 bases from V and 1 base from J, with 10 bases between. The CDR3 is 13 residues long. Germline assignment: CDR1 SNHLY and CDR2 FYNNEI. The DNA for the CDR3 is TGTGCCAGCACCTACAAGAATAACTATGGCTACACCTTC. Amino acid sequence: CASTYKNNYGYTF.

This clonotype was seen only a few times. The J gene is TRBJ2-1, the V gene TRBV7-3; 12 positions match TRBD2. The V gene end was trimmed by 4 bases and the J gene end by 5 bases; junction bases not matched to a gene: 3. This CDR3 region has 15 residues. Germline-derived CDR1 and CDR2 are SGHTA and FQGTGA. CDR3 nucleotide sequence: TGTGCCAGCAGCTCGGGACTAGCGGGTAACAATGAGCAGTTCTTC. Translated: CASSSGLAGNNEQFF.

The chain has TRBV30 and TRBJ1-2, with 10 bases fitting TRBD1. Germline loops: CDR1 GTSNPN, CDR2 SVGIG (reference sequence). The CDR3 consists of 14 residues. The J segment lost 5 bases and the V segment lost 4 bases, leaving 7 bases of the junction unmatched. Written as DNA, the CDR3 is TGTGCCTGGAACAGGGACAGGGGTAGTTATGGCTACACCTTC. This sequence encodes CAWNRDRGSYGYTF.

This sequence joins TRBV7-9 and TRBJ2-1, with D possibly matching TRBD2 (6 bases). Germline loops: CDR1 SEHNR, CDR2 FQNEAQ (reference sequence). Trimming cost V 3 bases and J 10 bases, with 13 bases left between them. The CDR3 runs 13 residues. This CDR3 is CASSLDGRREQFF. Written as DNA, the CDR3 is TGTGCCAGCAGCTTGGATGGGAGGCGGGAGCAGTTCTTC.

J is TRBJ1-1 and V is TRBV3-1, with D maybe TRBD1 (6 bases). Germline CDR1 reads LGHDT; CDR2 reads YNNKEL (reference sequence). V was cut by 3 bases and J by 5 bases, with 13 bases left in between. The CDR3 runs 14 residues. CDR3 protein: CASSHLWGATEAFF. CDR3 bases: TGTGCCAGCAGCCACCTATGGGGGGCTACTGAAGCTTTCTTT.

This clonotype came up a few times. The chain is built from TRBV5-1 and TRBJ2-1; perhaps TRBD2 as D (6 bases). Trimming left V 5 bases short and J 5 bases short, with 17 bases between. Germline V gene lookup returns CDR1 SGHRS and CDR2 YFSETQ. The length of the CDR3 is 15 residues. DNA for the CDR3: TGCGCCAGCAGTGCGGAACCGGGACTTCACAATGAGCAGTTCTTC. As protein: CASSAEPGLHNEQFF.

This sequence joins TRBV23-1 and TRBJ2-2, with D perhaps matching TRBD1 (6 bases). TRBV23-1 is classed as an ORF, of uncertain function. Trimming left V 0 bases short and J 2 bases short, with 10 bases between. There are 16 residues in the CDR3. Here the CDR3 reads CASSQSKDRNTGELFF. CDR3 nucleotide sequence: TGCGCCAGCAGTCAATCGAAGGACAGAAACACCGGGGAGCTGTTTTTT.

This clonotype was found a few times. The chain is built from TRBV24-1 and TRBJ2-7; 9 bases match TRBD1. The CDR3 spans 12 residues. The germline gives CDR1 KGHDR, CDR2 SFDVKD. V lost 4 bases, J lost 12 bases, and 6 bases stayed unmatched. The CDR3 region is CATSEATGGMYF. The CDR3 DNA reads TGTGCCACCAGTGAGGCAACAGGGGGCATGTACTTC.

The V gene is TRBV28, the J gene TRBJ2-5; D unclear. This CDR3 is 13 amino acids long. V lost 6 bases to trimming and J lost 2 bases, with 10 bases between them. The germline V gene has CDR1 MDHEN and CDR2 SYDVKM. CDR3 protein: CASSPLYQETQYF. CDR3 sequence (DNA): TGTGCCAGCAGCCCCCTTTATCAAGAGACCCAGTACTTC.

The genes are TRBV5-1 and TRBJ2-5; D gene uncertain. CDR3 length: 13 residues. Trimming took 5 bases from V and 0 from J, leaving 8 bases between them. CDR1 is SGHRS, CDR2 YFSETQ, per germline. The CDR3 nucleotides are TGCGCCAGCAGACCAGAGTACCAAGAGACCCAGTACTTC. It encodes CASRPEYQETQYF.

The CDR3 DNA reads TGTGCCAGCAGCTTTACACCATCTAGCACAGATACGCAGTATTTT. Its protein product is CASSFTPSSTDTQYF. The V and J genes are TRBV9 and TRBJ2-3; D call uncertain. CDR1 is SGDLS, CDR2 YYNGEE, per germline. This CDR3 has 15 amino acids. Trimming shortened V by 4 bases and J by 0 bases, and 12 bases separated the two germline ends. Filled out from reference TRBV9 and TRBJ2-3, the complete variable domain reads DSGVTQTPKHLITATGQRVTLRCSPRSGDLSVYWYQQSLDQGLQFLIQYYNGEERAKGNILERFSAQQFPDLHSELNLSSLELGDSALYFCASSFTPSSTDTQYFGPGTRLTVL.

The chain has TRBV7-8 and TRBJ1-5; D is possibly TRBD1 (6 bases). CDR3 length: 16 amino acids. Germline CDR1 is SGHVS and CDR2 is FQNEAQ. V was shortened by 0 bases and J by 7 bases, with 16 bases between the two germline ends. CDR3 sequence reads: CASSLARRGSGQPQHF. CDR3 coding DNA: TGTGCCAGCAGCTTAGCGCGTAGGGGGAGCGGGCAGCCCCAGCATTTT.

This clonotype was observed a handful of times. The chain combines TRBV5-5 with TRBJ1-1; possible D gene TRBD1, 5 bases. The CDR3 has 14 residues. Germline assignment: CDR1 SGHKS and CDR2 YYEKEE (reference sequence). V was cut by 4 bases and J by 3 bases, with 13 bases left in between. CDR3 sequence reads: CASSPGPWDTEAFF. The CDR3 DNA reads TGTGCCAGCAGCCCGGGGCCATGGGACACTGAAGCTTTCTTT.

The V and J genes are TRBV9 and TRBJ2-5, with D possibly TRBD1 on 8 matching bases. CDR3 size: 14 residues. V lost 4 bases and J 0 bases, leaving 10 bases between the germline ends. Germline V gene data show CDR1 as SGDLS and CDR2 as YYNGEE. Written as DNA, the CDR3 is TGTGCCAGCAGCACAGGGGGGGACCAAGAGACCCAGTACTTC. This translates into CASSTGGDQETQYF.

This clonotype was counted a few times. For the CDR3, the DNA is TGTGCCTCGGGACTAGCGGGATATAATGAGCAGTTCTTC. The encoded protein is CASGLAGYNEQFF. The chain is built from TRBV15 and TRBJ2-1; 13 nucleotides match TRBD2. Per germline, CDR1 LNHNV and CDR2 YYDKDF (reference sequence). The ends lost 11 bases at V and 7 bases at J; junction bases unmatched: 5. There are 13 residues in the CDR3. The full variable domain, rest sourced from reference TRBV15 and TRBJ2-1, is DAMVIQNPRYQVTQFGKPVTLSCSQTLNHNVMYWYQQKSSQAPKLLFHYYDKDFNNEADTPDNFQSRRPNTSFCFLDIRSPGLGDTAMYLCASGLAGYNEQFFGPGTRLTVL.

This clonotype has only a few counts. The V and J genes are TRBV7-9 and TRBJ1-1; 7 nucleotides align to TRBD1. V dropped 2 bases and J dropped 7; count of bases not matched to a gene: 4. Germline V lookup: CDR1 SEHNR, CDR2 FQNEAQ (reference sequence). This CDR3 has 13 residues. CDR3 protein: CASSLTQGSEAFF. In DNA, the CDR3 is TGTGCCAGCAGCTTAACACAGGGGAGTGAAGCTTTCTTT.

This clonotype has ten or more counts. The chain is built from TRBV7-9 and TRBJ2-3; 10 nucleotides match TRBD2. Germline CDR1 SEHNR, CDR2 FQNEAQ (reference sequence). V lost 8 bases and J lost 8; bases outside the gene matches: 13. The CDR3 runs 15 residues. CDR3 sequence (DNA): TGTGCCAGCGCCAGGAGCGGGAGGGGGACCGGTACGCAGTATTTT. Its protein is CASARSGRGTGTQYF.

This clonotype has only a few counts. The chain combines TRBV24-1 with TRBJ2-7; 9 nucleotides line up with TRBD1. CDR1 is KGHDR, CDR2 SFDVKD, per germline. Trimming took 6 bases from V and 1 from J; bases not matched to a gene: 9. The CDR3 contains 16 residues. CDR3 DNA sequence: TGTGCCACCAGTAAGGGACAGGGAGGACGATCCTACGAGCAGTACTTC. Residues: CATSKGQGGRSYEQYF.

The chain joins TRBV5-1 to TRBJ1-1; D is possibly TRBD1 (6 bases). CDR3 length: 14 residues. Germline V gene data show CDR1 as SGHRS and CDR2 as YFSETQ. Trimming removed 6 bases from V and 0 bases from J, with 12 bases in between. CDR3 bases: TGCGCCAGCAAATCGGGACAACTGAACACTGAAGCTTTCTTT. Its translation: CASKSGQLNTEAFF.

The CDR3 DNA sequence: TGTGCCACTAGGGATACTAGCGGGCCCCCCCGGAAGGGCCAGTACTTC. Translating gives CATRDTSGPPRKGQYF. The rearrangement uses TRBV10-3 and TRBJ2-5; 9 bases line up with TRBD2. In germline, CDR1 is ENHRY, CDR2 SYGVKD. The CDR3 totals 16 residues. J was trimmed by 10 bases and V by 10 bases; bases with no gene match: 22.

This clonotype occurred a few times. The rearrangement uses TRBV6-5 and TRBJ1-1; possible D gene TRBD1, 5 bases. The germline V gene encodes CDR1 MNHEY and CDR2 SVGAGI. This CDR3 is 12 amino acids long. Deletions cut 8 bases from V and 4 bases from J, with 11 bases between. CDR3 amino acids: CASHRGGTEAFF. CDR3 nucleotides: TGTGCCAGCCATCGGGGGGGCACTGAAGCTTTCTTT.